This T cell receptor (beta chain) originates from a study of PD-1 blockade in classical Hodgkin lymphoma. Trimming took off 6 bases at V and 8 bases at J, with 22 bases between the two ends. Germline V gene lookup returns CDR1 MNHNY and CDR2 SVGAGI (reference sequence). The CDR3 is 16 residues long. The time point denotes: cycle 4 day 1 (C4D1), after around six weeks of nivolumab. Every one of the patients relapsed after autologous stem cell transplantation (brentuximab vedotin exposure was variable). Libraries were prepared by immunoSEQ multiplex PCR; TCRdb keeps only in-frame clonotypes and omits some of them. The sample lists 20,000 to 25,000 clones, 60% to 75% seen once, with 15% to 20% in the top ten.

The receptor was derived from a human donor with classical Hodgkin lymphoma. The sample was peripheral blood mononuclear cells (PBMCs), taken before the fourth cycle of nivolumab. J is TRBJ1-4 and V is TRBV6-6, with D perhaps matching TRBD1 (6 bases). The CDR3 is CASRTGGAQRPEKLFF. CDR3 nucleotides: TGTGCCAGCAGGACCGGGGGGGCACAGCGACCGGAAAAACTGTTTTTT.